Listed here are 19 T cell receptor beta chains from one sample, sequenced in a study of metastatic and nonmetastatic thyroid tumors. TCRdb recomputed clones from the PCR reads via MiXCR. The data contain 20,000 to 25,000 clones, roughly 18% of them singletons. Each patient went into thyroid surgery without having received any treatment. The sequencing input was blood. The receptors stem from a male donor with papillary thyroid cancer or a benign thyroid nodule (not recorded which). Some clones in this sample may be carry-over from other donors' samples.

The chain employs TRBV11-2 and TRBJ2-7; D may be TRBD1 (7 bases). Germline V CDR1 and CDR2: SGHAT, FQNNGV. V lost 4 bases to trimming and J lost 5 bases, with 27 bases between them. The CDR3 consists of 18 residues. The CDR3 sequence is CASSSGGRNSQGRNEQYF. CDR3 in DNA: TGTGCCAGCAGCTCAGGGGGGCGTAACTCGCAGGGGAGGAACGAGCAGTACTTC. The full variable domain, in which reference TRBV11-2 and TRBJ2-7 provide the parts outside the CDR3, is EAGVAQSPRYKIIEKRQSVAFWCNPISGHATLYWYQQILGQGPKLLIQFQNNGVVDDSQLPKDRFSAERLKGVDSTLKIQPAKLEDSAVYLCASSSGGRNSQGRNEQYFGPGTRLTVT.

Many counts were recorded for this clone. The CDR3 DNA is TGCAGCGCAGGGACCTGGGTAGATACGCAGTATTTT. Its protein is CSAGTWVDTQYF. The rearrangement uses TRBV29-1 and TRBJ2-3; D is perhaps TRBD1 or TRBD2 (5 bases each). The CDR3 has 12 residues. The V gene's germline CDR1 is SQVTM and CDR2 ANQGSEA. V was clipped by 7 bases and J by 5 bases, with 13 bases between them.

This clone has a count of ten or more. The CDR3: CASSFRGLANSYEQYF. CDR3 in DNA: TGTGCCAGCAGTTTTAGGGGACTAGCGAACTCCTACGAGCAGTACTTC. The V and J genes are TRBV28 and TRBJ2-7, with 10 nucleotides matching TRBD2. Per germline, CDR1 MDHEN and CDR2 SYDVKM. This CDR3 comprises 16 residues. With V trimmed by 3 bases and J by 0 bases, 5 bases remained unmatched.

This clone has only a few counts. The genes are TRBV12-3 or TRBV12-4 and TRBJ1-1; D is unclear. V shed 6 bases and J shed 0 bases, with 8 bases lying between them. This CDR3 is built from 13 residues. The CDR3 is CASSVALNTEAFF. CDR3 bases: TGTGCCAGCAGCGTCGCACTGAACACTGAAGCTTTCTTT.

This clone was seen repeatedly, ten times or more. The chain is built from TRBV6-1 and TRBJ1-1; possible D gene TRBD1, 6 bases. The CDR3 is made up of 14 amino acids. V was shortened by 7 bases and J by 9 bases, with 21 bases between the two germline ends. Germline V lookup: CDR1 MNHNS, CDR2 SASEGT. CDR3 coding DNA: TGTGCCAGCATCAAAGATGGGGGGGGGCGACAAGCTTTCTTT. It yields the protein CASIKDGGGRQAFF.

This clone was seen many times. It may be a read error: a sequence one base away is much more abundant. The chain's CDR3 is CASSQGIKGFGSF. As DNA, the CDR3 is TGTGCCAGCAGCCAAGGTATTAAGGGCTTTGGGAGCTTC. The chain employs TRBV3-1 and TRBJ2-7; D perhaps matches TRBD2 (5 bases). Per the germline V gene, CDR1 is LGHDT and CDR2 is YNNKEL (reference sequence). The CDR3 is made up of 13 amino acids.

The gene calls are TRBV6-1 and TRBJ1-6, with a tentative D call TRBD1 (5 bases). The CDR3 loop spans 16 amino acids. Germline CDR1 reads MNHNS; CDR2 reads SASEGT. V was pared by 7 bases and J by 7 bases, with 20 bases between. The CDR3 sequence is CASNAGVRGINSPLHF. In DNA, the CDR3 is TGTGCCAGCAATGCGGGGGTACGGGGGATAAATTCACCCCTCCACTTT.

In this sample, this clone turned up a few times. The J gene is TRBJ2-3, the V gene TRBV11-1; perhaps D is TRBD1 or TRBD2 (6 bases each). Germline V gives CDR1 SGHAT, CDR2 FQDESV (reference sequence). Trimming took off 5 bases at V and 0 bases at J, with 15 bases between the two ends. The CDR3 contains 16 residues. The CDR3 sequence: CASSRNWGASTDTQYF. In nucleotides, the CDR3 is TGTGCCAGCAGCCGCAACTGGGGGGCTAGCACAGATACGCAGTATTTT.

This clone has more than one count but fewer than ten. The chain employs TRBV9 and TRBJ2-1; 8 bases are a match to TRBD2. CDR1 is SGDLS, CDR2 YYNGEE, per germline. The CDR3 covers 15 residues. Trimming cost V 4 bases and J 9 bases; bases outside gene matches: 12. CDR3 sequence: CASSSPGLGIREQFF. As DNA, the CDR3 is TGTGCCAGCAGCTCACCGGGACTAGGTATCCGTGAGCAGTTCTTC.

The chain combines TRBV12-3 or TRBV12-4 with TRBJ2-3, with D maybe TRBD1 (5 bases). Trimming stripped 5 bases from V and 4 bases from J, with 13 bases between. This CDR3 comprises 14 residues. The CDR3 region has the DNA TGTGCCAGCAGTGCAGGGCCCACCTCAGATACGCAGTATTTT. This codes for CASSAGPTSDTQYF.

This clone came up many times. J is TRBJ1-1 and V is TRBV2, with 7 bases that match TRBD1. Looked up from germline, CDR1 is SNHLY and CDR2 is FYNNEI. The CDR3 has 12 amino acids. J was trimmed by 7 bases and V by 6 bases; bases with no gene match: 5. CDR3 coding DNA: TGTGCCAGCAGCCTGGGACAGCATGAAGCTTTCTTT. Protein: CASSLGQHEAFF.

The rearrangement links TRBV3-1 to TRBJ1-4; possibly TRBD1 for D (5 bases). Germline CDR1 is LGHDT and CDR2 is YNNKEL (reference sequence). CDR3 length: 15 residues. The germline V and J ends were trimmed by 1 base and 10 bases, with 16 bases remaining between them. CDR3 region: CASSQGGARVGKLFF. The CDR3 bases are TGTGCCAGCAGCCAAGGTGGGGCCCGCGTTGGAAAACTGTTTTTT. Drawing the rest from reference TRBV3-1 and TRBJ1-4, the complete variable domain is DTAVSQTPKYLVTQMGNDKSIKCEQNLGHDTMYWYKQDSKKFLKIMFSYNNKELIINETVPNRFSPKSPDKAHLNLHINSLELGDSAVYFCASSQGGARVGKLFFGSGTQLSVL.

There are a few counts of this clone. Its ends do not fully match the called genes, so a read error is possible. The chain is built from TRBV28 and TRBJ2-6; D unclear. CDR3 length: 14 amino acids. In germline, CDR1 is MDHEN, CDR2 SYDVKM. CDR3 sequence (DNA): TGTGCCATCAGGCCTTTCTCTTGGGCCAACGTCCTGACTTTC. Translating gives CAIRPFSWANVLTF.

This clone rates as medium-sized (0.01 to 0.1%). This rearrangement joins TRBV6-1 to TRBJ2-2; 7 nucleotides match TRBD2. The CDR3 length is 14 residues. Germline trimming cut 2 bases from V and 3 bases from J; bases unmatched to any gene: 0. Germline V CDR1 and CDR2: MNHNS, SASEGT. The CDR3 DNA reads as TGTGCCAGCAGTGAACTAGCGGACACCGGGGAGCTGTTTTTT. Its protein product is CASSELADTGELFF.

This clone showed up many times. The genes are TRBV16 and TRBJ2-2; 9 bases fit TRBD1. The CDR3 covers 15 residues. The V gene end was trimmed by 7 bases and the J gene end by 5 bases; junction bases not matched to a gene: 8. Looked up from germline, CDR1 is KGHSY and CDR2 is FQNENV. CDR3 nucleotide sequence: TGTGCCAGCACCCGACAGGGGGTTCGAACCGGGGAGCTGTTTTTT. This codes for CASTRQGVRTGELFF.

V and J are TRBV30 and TRBJ2-3; TRBD1 matches 12 bases. This CDR3 has 15 amino acids. Germline trimming cut 4 bases from V and 5 bases from J; bases unmatched to any gene: 7. CDR1 is GTSNPN and CDR2 is SVGIG in the germline V gene (reference sequence). The CDR3 sequence is CAWKQWDRGQDTQYF. The CDR3 DNA follows: TGTGCCTGGAAGCAATGGGACAGGGGGCAAGATACGCAGTATTTT.

This clone came up many times. The chain couples TRBV11-2 to TRBJ2-3, with D uncertain. CDR1 and CDR2 (germline): SGHAT, FQNNGV. Trimming removed 1 base from V and 2 bases from J, with 13 bases in between. There are 16 residues in the CDR3. The CDR3 bases are TGTGCCAGCAGCTTAGTAGTCGGCGCGCCCACAGATACGCAGTATTTT. Residues: CASSLVVGAPTDTQYF. Together with reference TRBV11-2 and TRBJ2-3, the CDR3 gives the full variable domain: EAGVAQSPRYKIIEKRQSVAFWCNPISGHATLYWYQQILGQGPKLLIQFQNNGVVDDSQLPKDRFSAERLKGVDSTLKIQPAKLEDSAVYLCASSLVVGAPTDTQYFGPGTRLTVL.

This clone showed up many times. This sequence joins TRBV7-9 and TRBJ1-4; D remains ambiguous. This CDR3 contains 15 residues. The germline gives CDR1 SEHNR, CDR2 FQNEAQ (reference sequence). V dropped 1 base and J dropped 3 bases, with 9 bases sitting between them. The CDR3 protein is CASSLGLAANEKLFF. For the CDR3, the DNA is TGTGCCAGCAGCTTAGGATTGGCCGCTAATGAAAAACTGTTTTTT.

At least ten counts were recorded for this clone. This sequence joins TRBV20-1 and TRBJ2-1, with 7 bases lining up with TRBD2. Germline assignment: CDR1 DFQATT and CDR2 SNEGSKA (reference sequence). V was clipped by 6 bases and J by 4 bases; unmatched bases: 9. CDR3 size: 14 residues. DNA for the CDR3: TGCAGTGCCGTAGCGGCTAGCGGTTACAATGAGCAGTTCTTC. Amino acid sequence: CSAVAASGYNEQFF.